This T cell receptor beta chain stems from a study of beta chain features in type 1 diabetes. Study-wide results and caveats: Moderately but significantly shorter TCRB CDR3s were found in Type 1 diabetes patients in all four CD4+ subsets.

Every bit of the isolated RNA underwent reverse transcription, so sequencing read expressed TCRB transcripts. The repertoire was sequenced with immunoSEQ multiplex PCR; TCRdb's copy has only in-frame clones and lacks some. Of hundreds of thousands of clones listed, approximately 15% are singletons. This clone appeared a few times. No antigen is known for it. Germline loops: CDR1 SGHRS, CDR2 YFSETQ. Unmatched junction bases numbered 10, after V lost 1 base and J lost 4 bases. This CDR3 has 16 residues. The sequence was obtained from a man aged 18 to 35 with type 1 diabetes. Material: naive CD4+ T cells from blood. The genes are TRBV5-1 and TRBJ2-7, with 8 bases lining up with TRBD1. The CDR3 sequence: CASSLLPQGASYEQYF. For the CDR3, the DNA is TGCGCCAGCAGCTTGTTACCCCAGGGGGCTTCGTACGAGCAGTACTTC.